The 28 T cell receptor beta chains given below trace back to one sample, sequenced in a study of early T cells in non-severe SARS-CoV-2 infection. From the 5' RACE reads, TCRdb called clonotypes with MiXCR, one entry per CDR3 protein. The sample has 65,000 to 95,000 distinct CDR3 sequences, about 17% seen once. The sample consisted of whole blood. The receptor source for this set is an adult who was a healthcare worker with PCR-confirmed SARS-CoV-2 infection or an uninfected control (not recorded which).

This clonotype appeared many times. The J gene is TRBJ2-7, the V gene TRBV7-8; 7 bases line up with TRBD2. CDR1 and CDR2 from the germline V gene are SGHVS and FQNEAQ. V gave up 1 base and J gave up 0 bases; unmatched junction bases: 9. The CDR3 has 17 amino acids. The CDR3 DNA reads as TGTGCCAGCAGCTTAGTGGTGGGGCGGGGGAGCTCCTACGAGCAGTACTTC. Its translation: CASSLVVGRGSSYEQYF.

This chain links TRBV18 with TRBJ1-5; no definite D call. Trimming stripped 3 bases from V and 8 bases from J, with 11 bases between. The CDR3 is 13 residues long. Germline V lookup: CDR1 KGHSH, CDR2 LQKENI. CDR3 protein: CASSPHAEEPQHF. CDR3 nucleotide sequence: TGTGCCAGCTCACCCCATGCCGAGGAGCCCCAGCATTTT.

This chain uses TRBV20-1 with TRBJ1-1; the D gene is possibly TRBD1 (5 bases). Trimming cost V 5 bases and J 2 bases, with 15 bases left between them. Germline CDR1 is DFQATT and CDR2 is SNEGSKA (reference sequence). CDR3 length: 14 residues. The CDR3 DNA reads as TGCAGTGCTCCCCCTGCGGGGGAAAACACTGAAGCTTTCTTT. It encodes CSAPPAGENTEAFF.

With respect to this clonotype: The junction and the germline gene differ at one end; a read error may be behind it. CDR3 DNA sequence: TGTGCCAGCAGCCCGGGACTAGCGGGGGCCCCGCCTAACTTC. This sequence encodes CASSPGLAGAPPNF. The chain couples TRBV3-1 to TRBJ2-7, with TRBD2 matching 14 bases. CDR1 is LGHDT and CDR2 is YNNKEL in the germline V gene (reference sequence). This CDR3 is 14 amino acids long.

V is TRBV3-1 and J is TRBJ1-1; tentatively, D is TRBD1 (6 bases). Trimming left V 0 bases short and J 7 bases short, with 15 bases between. The germline V gene has CDR1 LGHDT and CDR2 YNNKEL (reference sequence). The CDR3 has 15 amino acids. The CDR3 bases are TGTGCCAGCAGCCAAGAAGGGCCGGGGGGCGGTGAAGCTTTCTTT. Protein sequence: CASSQEGPGGGEAFF.

This clonotype was counted only a few times. The chain employs TRBV13 and TRBJ1-1, with TRBD1 matching 12 bases. V lost 4 bases to trimming and J lost 7 bases; unmatched junction nucleotides: 7. The germline V gene encodes CDR1 PRHDT and CDR2 FYEKMQ (reference sequence). The CDR3 consists of 15 residues. The CDR3 sequence: CASSWTRDRGLEAFF. The CDR3 region has the DNA TGTGCCAGCAGCTGGACCCGGGACAGGGGGCTTGAAGCTTTCTTT.

This clonotype was counted a few times. The gene calls are TRBV27 and TRBJ2-1; 7 bases fit TRBD2. The CDR3 consists of 18 residues. V lost 0 bases to trimming and J lost 8 bases; unmatched junction nucleotides: 16. The V gene's germline CDR1 is MNHEY and CDR2 SMNVEV (reference sequence). The DNA of the CDR3 is TGTGCCAGCAGTTTATCCGTACTACTAGCGCCTACATACGATGAGCAGTTCTTC. Protein sequence: CASSLSVLLAPTYDEQFF.

The chain employs TRBV24-1 and TRBJ2-1; D is possibly TRBD1 or TRBD2 (5 bases each). The CDR3 covers 13 residues. Germline loops: CDR1 KGHDR, CDR2 SFDVKD. Between the trimmed V and J ends, which lost 3 bases and 10 bases, there was a span of 12 bases. CDR3: CATSDGGRGEQFF. CDR3 nucleotides: TGTGCCACCAGTGATGGGGGACGTGGGGAGCAGTTCTTC.

This clonotype was seen a handful of times. V is TRBV18 and J is TRBJ2-7, with D tentatively TRBD1 or TRBD2 (5 bases each). Germline assignment: CDR1 KGHSH and CDR2 LQKENI. V lost 1 base and J 5 bases, leaving 21 bases between the germline ends. There are 17 residues in the CDR3. In DNA form, the CDR3 reads TGTGCCAGCTCACCACATTTGGGACCCTTAACTGGTGACGAGCAGTACTTC. Its protein is CASSPHLGPLTGDEQYF.

The V and J genes are TRBV2 and TRBJ1-1; D unclear. The germline CDR1 and CDR2 sequences are SNHLY and FYNNEI. The V and J ends lost 6 bases and 5 bases respectively, with 10 bases between them. The CDR3 runs 12 residues. The CDR3 spells CASRAGGTEAFF. Here the CDR3 DNA reads TGTGCCAGCAGGGCGGGTGGGACTGAAGCTTTCTTT.

This clonotype was counted between two and nine times. The chain couples TRBV14 to TRBJ1-4; no clear D. Per germline, CDR1 SGHDN and CDR2 FVKESK. This CDR3 is 16 amino acids long. V lost 0 bases to trimming and J lost 6 bases, with 14 bases between them. The CDR3 nucleotides read TGTGCCAGCAGCCAAGATGTCCGGGCACCCTATGAAAAACTGTTTTTT. Protein sequence: CASSQDVRAPYEKLFF.

This clonotype was recorded at least ten times. The chain joins TRBV20-1 to TRBJ2-1; 10 positions match TRBD2. The germline V gene encodes CDR1 DFQATT and CDR2 SNEGSKA (reference sequence). The V segment lost 5 bases and the J segment 5 bases; nucleotides outside the gene matches: 9. This CDR3 has 15 residues. The CDR3 spells CSAHISGRHNNEQFF. CDR3 in DNA: TGCAGTGCTCATATTAGCGGGAGGCATAACAATGAGCAGTTCTTC.

This clonotype was picked up a small number of times. The chain joins TRBV29-1 to TRBJ1-2; D might be TRBD1 (5 bases). The length of the CDR3 is 14 residues. CDR1 is SQVTM, CDR2 ANQGSEA, per germline. Trimming took 0 bases from V and 4 from J, leaving 12 bases between them. Here the CDR3 reads CSVEDPGGTYGYTF. The CDR3 DNA sequence: TGCAGCGTTGAAGACCCGGGGGGTACCTATGGCTACACCTTC. Together with reference TRBV29-1 and TRBJ1-2, the CDR3 gives the full variable domain: SAVISQKPSRDICQRGTSLTIQCQVDSQVTMMFWYRQQPGQSLTLIATANQGSEATYESGFVIDKFPISRPNLTFSTLTVSNMSPEDSSIYLCSVEDPGGTYGYTFGSGTRLTVV.

The J gene is TRBJ1-1, the V gene TRBV12-3 or TRBV12-4; 11 bases are shared with TRBD1. Trimming removed 7 bases from V and 4 bases from J; junction bases left unmatched: 11. The CDR3 is 16 residues long. CDR3 residues: CASTLGTGGGGTEAFF. CDR3 bases: TGTGCCAGCACCTTAGGGACAGGGGGAGGAGGCACTGAAGCTTTCTTT.

This clonotype was seen more than once but under ten times. The genes are TRBV19 and TRBJ1-2; tentatively, D is TRBD1 (5 bases). CDR1 LNHDA and CDR2 SQIVND come from the germline V gene (reference sequence). V was shortened by 2 bases and J by 2 bases, with 9 bases between the two germline ends. The CDR3 length is 14 residues. CDR3 coding DNA: TGTGCCAGTAGTATACTGGGACTAAACTATGGCTACACCTTC. Translated, it gives CASSILGLNYGYTF.

This sequence joins TRBV29-1 and TRBJ1-1, with TRBD1 as a possible D gene (5 bases). Germline V gene lookup returns CDR1 SQVTM and CDR2 ANQGSEA. V was cut by 6 bases and J by 4 bases, with 18 bases left in between. The CDR3 loop spans 14 amino acids. CDR3 region: CSVVGRPGTTEAFF. CDR3 nucleotides: TGCAGCGTAGTTGGACGGCCGGGGACCACTGAAGCTTTCTTT.

This clonotype occurred a few times. The chain joins TRBV12-3 or TRBV12-4 to TRBJ1-6; D is undetermined. The V end was cut by 4 bases, the J end by 10 bases, with 8 bases between. The CDR3 length is 12 residues. CDR3 bases: TGTGCCAGCAGTTCTAGTAACTCACCCCTCCACTTT. It yields the protein CASSSSNSPLHF.

This clonotype came up a few times. The chain links TRBV11-2 to TRBJ2-7; 9 bases line up with TRBD2. V shed 5 bases and J 8 bases; nucleotides not matched to a gene: 10. This CDR3 has 14 amino acids. Germline V lookup: CDR1 SGHAT, CDR2 FQNNGV. The CDR3 is CASSPRGGPFKQYF. CDR3 nucleotide sequence: TGTGCCAGCAGCCCGCGGGGGGGCCCTTTCAAGCAGTACTTC.

This chain links TRBV29-1 with TRBJ2-7, with D uncertain. Looked up from germline, CDR1 is SQVTM and CDR2 is ANQGSEA. The V end lost 6 bases, the J end lost 3 bases, and 15 bases lay between the germline ends. The CDR3 spans 13 residues. The CDR3 reads CSVAPGRDYEQYF. The CDR3 nucleotides read TGCAGCGTGGCCCCGGGTAGAGACTACGAGCAGTACTTC.

The chain links TRBV11-2 to TRBJ2-1, with TRBD2 matching 13 bases. The CDR3 length is 18 residues. The germline V gene has CDR1 SGHAT and CDR2 FQNNGV. J gave up 10 bases and V 4 bases, and 16 bases lay outside the gene matches. The CDR3 coding sequence is TGTGCCAGCAGCTCAAACTTCCAGACTAGCGGGAGGTTAGGGGAGCAGTTCTTC. This codes for CASSSNFQTSGRLGEQFF.

This clonotype was counted between two and nine times. The chain combines TRBV5-5 with TRBJ2-3; TRBD1 aligns across 9 bases. V dropped 4 bases and J dropped 0; count of bases not matched to a gene: 12. Germline CDR1 and CDR2: SGHKS and YYEKEE (reference sequence). The CDR3 has 18 residues. The chain's CDR3 is CASSPVPGQGPSTDTQYF. CDR3 DNA sequence: TGTGCCAGCAGCCCGGTCCCGGGACAGGGACCCAGCACAGATACGCAGTATTTT.

In DNA form, the CDR3 reads TGTGCCAGCAGCTTAGCGGGCGACTCCTACAATGAGCAGTTCTTC. This sequence encodes CASSLAGDSYNEQFF. This chain connects TRBV11-3 to TRBJ2-1, with D unresolved. Germline CDR1 and CDR2: SGHNT and YENEEA. This CDR3 spans 15 amino acids. V was clipped by 1 base and J by 0 bases, with 7 bases between them.

This clonotype was picked up many times. The chain is built from TRBV12-3 or TRBV12-4 and TRBJ2-3, with D uncertain. Trimming took 3 bases from V and 6 from J, leaving 16 bases between them. There are 15 residues in the CDR3. CDR3 DNA sequence: TGTGCCAGCAGTTTCTTACTGCAGGTCGGGGATACGCAGTATTTT. Amino acids: CASSFLLQVGDTQYF.

The gene calls are TRBV29-1 and TRBJ1-2; D possibly corresponds to TRBD1 (6 bases). The CDR3 runs 11 residues. Looked up from germline, CDR1 is SQVTM and CDR2 is ANQGSEA. The V gene lost 6 bases and the J gene lost 8 bases, with 13 bases spanning the gap. CDR3: CSVETQGGYTF. The CDR3 DNA reads as TGCAGCGTCGAGACCCAGGGGGGCTACACCTTC.

This sequence joins TRBV5-1 and TRBJ2-1, with 13 bases aligning to TRBD2. In germline, CDR1 is SGHRS, CDR2 YFSETQ. The CDR3 extends over 15 amino acids. V was clipped by 5 bases and J by 9 bases; unmatched bases: 8. The CDR3 DNA reads TGCGCCAGCAGTGAGCGGACTAGCGGGGGTGTTGAGCAGTTCTTC. This gives the protein CASSERTSGGVEQFF.

The chain has TRBV20-1 and TRBJ2-1; possible D gene TRBD2, 6 bases. The CDR3 consists of 16 residues. V lost 0 bases to trimming and J lost 4 bases, with 16 bases between them. Per the germline V gene, CDR1 is DFQATT and CDR2 is SNEGSKA (reference sequence). The CDR3 loop is CSAREGGKSRYNEQFF. The CDR3 region has the DNA TGCAGTGCTAGAGAGGGCGGGAAGAGCCGATACAATGAGCAGTTCTTC.

This clonotype was observed a handful of times. J is TRBJ1-5 and V is TRBV18; no clear D gene. The ends were cut back, 2 bases at V and 0 bases at J, with 5 bases in the middle. CDR1 and CDR2 (germline): KGHSH, LQKENI. The CDR3 runs 14 residues. CDR3 amino acids: CASSPWASNQPQHF. CDR3 bases: TGTGCCAGCTCACCATGGGCTAGCAATCAGCCCCAGCATTTT.

This clonotype was counted between two and nine times. This chain links TRBV5-4 with TRBJ2-7; TRBD2 matches at 7 bases. The CDR3 runs to 15 residues. V gave up 1 base and J gave up 4 bases; unmatched junction bases: 8. Germline CDR1 reads SGHNT; CDR2 reads YYREEE (reference sequence). For the CDR3, the DNA is TGTGCCAGCAGCTTGACGGCGGGGGAAGGGTACGAGCAGTACTTC. Translating gives CASSLTAGEGYEQYF.